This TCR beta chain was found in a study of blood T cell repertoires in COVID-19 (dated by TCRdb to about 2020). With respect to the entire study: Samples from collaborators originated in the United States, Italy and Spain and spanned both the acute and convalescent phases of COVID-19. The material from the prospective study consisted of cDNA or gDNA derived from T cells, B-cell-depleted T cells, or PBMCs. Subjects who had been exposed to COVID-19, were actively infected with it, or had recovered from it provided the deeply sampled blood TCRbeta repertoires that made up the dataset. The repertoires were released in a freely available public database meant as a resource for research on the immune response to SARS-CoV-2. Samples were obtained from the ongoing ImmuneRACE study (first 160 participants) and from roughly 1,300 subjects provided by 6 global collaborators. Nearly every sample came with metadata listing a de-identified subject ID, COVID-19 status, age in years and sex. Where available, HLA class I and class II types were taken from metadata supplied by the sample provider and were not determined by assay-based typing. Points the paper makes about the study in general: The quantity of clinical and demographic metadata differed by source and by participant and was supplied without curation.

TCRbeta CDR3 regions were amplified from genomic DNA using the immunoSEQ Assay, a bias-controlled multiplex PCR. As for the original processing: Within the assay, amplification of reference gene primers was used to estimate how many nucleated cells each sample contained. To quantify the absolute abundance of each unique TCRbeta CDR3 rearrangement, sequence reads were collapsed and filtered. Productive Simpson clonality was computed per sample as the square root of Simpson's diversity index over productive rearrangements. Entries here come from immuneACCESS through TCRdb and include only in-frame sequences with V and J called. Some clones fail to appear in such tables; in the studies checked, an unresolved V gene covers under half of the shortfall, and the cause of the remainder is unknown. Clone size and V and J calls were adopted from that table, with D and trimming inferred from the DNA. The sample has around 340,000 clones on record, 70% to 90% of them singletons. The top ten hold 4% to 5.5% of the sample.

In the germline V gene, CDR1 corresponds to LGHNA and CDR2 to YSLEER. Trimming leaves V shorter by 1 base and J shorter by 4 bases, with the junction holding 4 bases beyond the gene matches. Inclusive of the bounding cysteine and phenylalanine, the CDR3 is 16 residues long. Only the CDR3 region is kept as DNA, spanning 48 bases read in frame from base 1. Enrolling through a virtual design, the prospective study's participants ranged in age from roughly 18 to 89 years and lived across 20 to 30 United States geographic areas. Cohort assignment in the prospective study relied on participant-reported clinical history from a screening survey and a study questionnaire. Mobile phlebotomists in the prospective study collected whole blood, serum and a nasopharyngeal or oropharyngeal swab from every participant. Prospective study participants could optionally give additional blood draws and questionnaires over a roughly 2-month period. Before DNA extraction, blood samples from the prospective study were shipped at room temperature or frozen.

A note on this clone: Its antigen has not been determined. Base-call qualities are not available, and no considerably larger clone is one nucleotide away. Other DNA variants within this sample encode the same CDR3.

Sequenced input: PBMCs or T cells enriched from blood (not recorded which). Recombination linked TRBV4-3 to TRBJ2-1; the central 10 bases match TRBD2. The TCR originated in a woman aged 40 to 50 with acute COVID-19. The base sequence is TGCGCCAGCAGCCAAGTAGCGGGAGGACTTTACAATGAGCAGTTCTTC. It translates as CASSQVAGGLYNEQFF.